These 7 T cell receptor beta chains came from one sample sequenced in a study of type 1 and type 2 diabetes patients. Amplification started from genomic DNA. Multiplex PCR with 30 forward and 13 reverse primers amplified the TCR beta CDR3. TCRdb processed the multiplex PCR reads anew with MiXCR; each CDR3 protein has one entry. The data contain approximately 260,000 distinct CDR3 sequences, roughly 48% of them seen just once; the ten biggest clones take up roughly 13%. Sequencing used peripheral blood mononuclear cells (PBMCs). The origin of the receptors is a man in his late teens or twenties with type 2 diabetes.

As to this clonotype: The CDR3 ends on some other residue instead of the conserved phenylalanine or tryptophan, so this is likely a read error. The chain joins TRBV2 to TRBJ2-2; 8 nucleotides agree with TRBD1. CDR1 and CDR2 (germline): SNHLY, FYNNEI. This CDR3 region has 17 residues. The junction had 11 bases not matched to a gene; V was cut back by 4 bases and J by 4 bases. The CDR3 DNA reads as TGTGCCAGCAGTGTCGCCGGGGACAGGCCCATCACCGGGGAGCTGTTTTCT. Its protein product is CASSVAGDRPITGELFS.

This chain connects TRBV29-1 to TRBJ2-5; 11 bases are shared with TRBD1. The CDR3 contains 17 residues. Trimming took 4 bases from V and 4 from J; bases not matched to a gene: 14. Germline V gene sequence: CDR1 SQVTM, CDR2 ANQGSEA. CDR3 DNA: TGCAGCGTTGTGTTATGGACAGGGGGCGCCATAAGAGAGACCCAGTACTTC. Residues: CSVVLWTGGAIRETQYF.

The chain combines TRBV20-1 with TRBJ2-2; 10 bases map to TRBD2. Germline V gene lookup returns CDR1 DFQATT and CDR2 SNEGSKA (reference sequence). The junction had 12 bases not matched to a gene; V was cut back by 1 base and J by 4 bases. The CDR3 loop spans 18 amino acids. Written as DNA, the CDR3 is TGCAGTGCTAGAGGTCGAGGAAGCGGGAGGGCCATCACCGGGGAGCTGTTTTTT. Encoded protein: CSARGRGSGRAITGELFF.

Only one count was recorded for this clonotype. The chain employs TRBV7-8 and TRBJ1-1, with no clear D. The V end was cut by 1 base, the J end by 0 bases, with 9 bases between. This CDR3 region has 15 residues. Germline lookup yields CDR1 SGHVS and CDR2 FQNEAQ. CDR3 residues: CASSLGAAMNTEAFF. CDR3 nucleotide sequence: TGTGCCAGCAGCTTAGGGGCAGCGATGAACACTGAAGCTTTCTTT.

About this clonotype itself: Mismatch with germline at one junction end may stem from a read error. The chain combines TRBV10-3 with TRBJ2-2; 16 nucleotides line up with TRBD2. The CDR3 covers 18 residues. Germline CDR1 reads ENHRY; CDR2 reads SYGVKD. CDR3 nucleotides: TGTGCCAGCAGTTACTCGACGGGACTAGCGGGAGGGACCGGGGAGCTGTTTTTT. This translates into CASSYSTGLAGGTGELFF.

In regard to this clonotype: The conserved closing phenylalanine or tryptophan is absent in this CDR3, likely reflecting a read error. CDR3 sequence reads: CASTEREETQYL. As DNA, the CDR3 is TGTGCCAGTACCGAGCGTGAAGAGACCCAGTACCTC. V usage is TRBV19 and J usage is TRBJ2-5; no definite D call. V was cut by 7 bases and J by 3 bases, with 9 bases left in between. CDR1 and CDR2 (germline): LNHDA, SQIVND (reference sequence). There are 12 residues in the CDR3.

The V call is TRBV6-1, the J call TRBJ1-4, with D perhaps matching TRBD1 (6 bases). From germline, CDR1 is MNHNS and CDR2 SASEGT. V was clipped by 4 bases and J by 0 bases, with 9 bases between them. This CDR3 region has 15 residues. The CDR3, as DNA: TGTGCCAGCAGTGGGACAGATGCAACTAATGAAAAACTGTTTTTT. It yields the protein CASSGTDATNEKLFF.